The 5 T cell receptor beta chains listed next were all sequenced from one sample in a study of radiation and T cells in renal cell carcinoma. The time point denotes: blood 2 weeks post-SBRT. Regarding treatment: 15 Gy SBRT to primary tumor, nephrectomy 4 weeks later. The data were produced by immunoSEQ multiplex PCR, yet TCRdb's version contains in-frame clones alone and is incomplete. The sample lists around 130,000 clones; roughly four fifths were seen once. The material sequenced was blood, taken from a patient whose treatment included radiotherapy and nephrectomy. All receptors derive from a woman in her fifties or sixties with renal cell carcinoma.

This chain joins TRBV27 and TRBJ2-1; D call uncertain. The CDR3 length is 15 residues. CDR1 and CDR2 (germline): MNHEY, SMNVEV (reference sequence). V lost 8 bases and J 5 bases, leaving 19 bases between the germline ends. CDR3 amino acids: CASVPTALRNNEQFF. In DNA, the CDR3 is TGTGCCAGCGTACCGACGGCCCTACGGAACAATGAGCAGTTCTTC.

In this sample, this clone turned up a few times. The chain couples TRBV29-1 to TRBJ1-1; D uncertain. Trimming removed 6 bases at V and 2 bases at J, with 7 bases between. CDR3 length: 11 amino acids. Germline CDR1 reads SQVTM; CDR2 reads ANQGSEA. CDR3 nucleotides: TGCAGCGTCGTGAGTAACACTGAAGCTTTCTTT. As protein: CSVVSNTEAFF.

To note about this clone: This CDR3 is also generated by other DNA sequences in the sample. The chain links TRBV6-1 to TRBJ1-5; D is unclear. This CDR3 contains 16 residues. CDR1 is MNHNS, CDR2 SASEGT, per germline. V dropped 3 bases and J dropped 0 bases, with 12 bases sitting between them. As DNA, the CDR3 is TGTGCCAGCAGTGAGCTTGCAGGCTATAGCAATCAGCCCCAGCATTTT. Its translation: CASSELAGYSNQPQHF.

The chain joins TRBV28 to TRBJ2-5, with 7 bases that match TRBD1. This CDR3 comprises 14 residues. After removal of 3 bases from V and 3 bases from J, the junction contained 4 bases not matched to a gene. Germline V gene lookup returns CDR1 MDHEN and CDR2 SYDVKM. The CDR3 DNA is TGTGCCAGCAGTTTCGGGCAGGGGGAAGAGACCCAGTACTTC. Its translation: CASSFGQGEETQYF.

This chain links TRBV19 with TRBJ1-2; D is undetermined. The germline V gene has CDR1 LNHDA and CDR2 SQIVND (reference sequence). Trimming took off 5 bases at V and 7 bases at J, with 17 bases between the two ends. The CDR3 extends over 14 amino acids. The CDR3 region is CASSPGPAALGYTF. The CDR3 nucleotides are TGTGCCAGTAGTCCCGGGCCCGCCGCACTTGGCTACACCTTC.